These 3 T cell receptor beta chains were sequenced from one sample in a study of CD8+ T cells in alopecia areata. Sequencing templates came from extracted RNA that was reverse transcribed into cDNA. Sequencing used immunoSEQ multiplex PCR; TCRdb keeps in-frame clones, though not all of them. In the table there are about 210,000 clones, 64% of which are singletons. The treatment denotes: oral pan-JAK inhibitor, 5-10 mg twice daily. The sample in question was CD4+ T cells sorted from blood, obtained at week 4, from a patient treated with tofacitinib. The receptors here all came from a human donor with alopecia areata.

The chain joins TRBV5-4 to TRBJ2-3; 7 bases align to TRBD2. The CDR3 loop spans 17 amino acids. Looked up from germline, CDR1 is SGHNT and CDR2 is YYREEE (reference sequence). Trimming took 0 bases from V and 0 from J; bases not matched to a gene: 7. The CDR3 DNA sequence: TGTGCCAGCAGCTTGGGCCTGAGCGGGGTGAGCACAGATACGCAGTATTTT. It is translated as CASSLGLSGVSTDTQYF.

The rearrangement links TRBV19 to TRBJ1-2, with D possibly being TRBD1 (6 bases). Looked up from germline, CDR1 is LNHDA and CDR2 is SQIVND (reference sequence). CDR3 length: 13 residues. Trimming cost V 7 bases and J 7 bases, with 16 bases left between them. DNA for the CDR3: TGTGCCAGTACCCTCGGAAGGGGGTTTGGCTACACCTTC. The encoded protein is CASTLGRGFGYTF.

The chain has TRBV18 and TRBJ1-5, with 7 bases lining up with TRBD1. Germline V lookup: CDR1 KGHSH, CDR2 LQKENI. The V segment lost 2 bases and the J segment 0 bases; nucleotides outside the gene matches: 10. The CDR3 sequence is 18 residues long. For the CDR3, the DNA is TGTGCCAGCTCACCATTCGGCGGAGGGGGCTATAGCAATCAGCCCCAGCATTTT. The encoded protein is CASSPFGGGGYSNQPQHF. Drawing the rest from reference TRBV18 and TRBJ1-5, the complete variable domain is NAGVMQNPRHLVRRRGQEARLRCSPMKGHSHVYWYRQLPEEGLKFMVYLQKENIIDESGMPKERFSAEFPKEGPSILRIQQVVRGDSAAYFCASSPFGGGGYSNQPQHFGDGTRLSIL.